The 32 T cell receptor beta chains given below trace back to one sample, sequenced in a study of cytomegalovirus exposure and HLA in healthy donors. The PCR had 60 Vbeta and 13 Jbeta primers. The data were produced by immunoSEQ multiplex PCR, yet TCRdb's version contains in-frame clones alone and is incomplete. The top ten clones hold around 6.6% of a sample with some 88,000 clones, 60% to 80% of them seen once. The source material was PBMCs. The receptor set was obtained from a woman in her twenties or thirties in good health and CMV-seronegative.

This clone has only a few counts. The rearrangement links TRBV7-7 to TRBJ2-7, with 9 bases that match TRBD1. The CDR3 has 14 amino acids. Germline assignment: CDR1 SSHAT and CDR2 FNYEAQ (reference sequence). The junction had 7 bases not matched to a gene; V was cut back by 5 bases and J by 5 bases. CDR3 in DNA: TGTGCCAGCAGCCTCCGGGACAGGGCTAACGAGCAGTACTTC. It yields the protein CASSLRDRANEQYF. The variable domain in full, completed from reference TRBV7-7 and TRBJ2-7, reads GAGVSQSPRYKVTKRGQDVTLRCDPISSHATLYWYQQALGQGPEFLTYFNYEAQPDKSGLPSDRFSAERPEGSISTLTIQRTEQRDSAMYRCASSLRDRANEQYFGPGTRLTVT.

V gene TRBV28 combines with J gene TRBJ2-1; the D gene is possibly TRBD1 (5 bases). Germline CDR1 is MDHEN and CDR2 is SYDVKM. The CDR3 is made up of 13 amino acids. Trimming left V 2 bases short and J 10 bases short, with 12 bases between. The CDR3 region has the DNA TGTGCCAGCAGTTTAAATCAGGGCTACGAGCAGTTCTTC. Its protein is CASSLNQGYEQFF.

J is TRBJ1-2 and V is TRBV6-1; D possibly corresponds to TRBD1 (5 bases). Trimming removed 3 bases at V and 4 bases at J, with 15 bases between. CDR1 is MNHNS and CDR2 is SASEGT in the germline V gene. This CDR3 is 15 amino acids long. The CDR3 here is CASSDGGGRSYGYTF. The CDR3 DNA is TGTGCCAGCAGTGACGGGGGAGGAAGGAGCTATGGCTACACCTTC.

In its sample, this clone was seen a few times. The CDR3 sequence is CASSLDLGTDTQYF. The CDR3 DNA reads as TGTGCCAGCAGCTTAGATCTCGGCACAGATACGCAGTATTTT. The V call is TRBV11-2, the J call TRBJ2-3; D gene ambiguous. Germline lookup yields CDR1 SGHAT and CDR2 FQNNGV. This CDR3 has 14 residues. The V and J ends lost 0 bases and 1 base respectively, with 5 bases between them.

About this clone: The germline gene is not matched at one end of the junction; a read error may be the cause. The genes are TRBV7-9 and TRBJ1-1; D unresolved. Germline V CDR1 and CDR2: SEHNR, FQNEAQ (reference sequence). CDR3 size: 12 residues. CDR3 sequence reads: CSSSPYGYEAFF. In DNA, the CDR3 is TGTTCCAGCAGCCCATACGGGTATGAAGCTTTCTTT.

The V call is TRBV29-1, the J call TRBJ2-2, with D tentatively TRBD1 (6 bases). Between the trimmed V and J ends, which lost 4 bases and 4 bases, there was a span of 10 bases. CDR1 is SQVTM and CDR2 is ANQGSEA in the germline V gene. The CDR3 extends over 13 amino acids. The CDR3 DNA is TGCAGCGTTGGGCAGGGGCCCACCGGGGAGCTGTTTTTT. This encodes CSVGQGPTGELFF.

The CDR3 spells CASSFRVMLNTEAFF. CDR3 nucleotides: TGTGCCAGCAGCTTCAGGGTGATGCTGAACACTGAAGCTTTCTTT. The chain is built from TRBV5-8 and TRBJ1-1; TRBD1 might be the D (5 bases). The V and J ends lost 2 bases and 0 bases respectively, with 11 bases between them. Germline assignment: CDR1 SGHTS and CDR2 YDEGEE. This CDR3 region has 15 residues.

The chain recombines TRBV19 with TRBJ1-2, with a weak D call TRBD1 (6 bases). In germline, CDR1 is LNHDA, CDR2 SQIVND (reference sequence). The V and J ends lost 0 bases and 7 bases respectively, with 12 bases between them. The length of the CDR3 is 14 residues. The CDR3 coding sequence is TGTGCCAGTAGTATAGAAACAGGGCTGGCTGGCTACACCTTC. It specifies CASSIETGLAGYTF.

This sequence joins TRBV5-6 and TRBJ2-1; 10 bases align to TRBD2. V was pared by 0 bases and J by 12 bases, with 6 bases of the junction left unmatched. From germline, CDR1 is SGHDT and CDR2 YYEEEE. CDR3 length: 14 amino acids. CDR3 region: CASSLGLAGDGQFF. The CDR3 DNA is TGTGCCAGCAGCTTGGGGCTAGCGGGAGACGGGCAGTTCTTC.

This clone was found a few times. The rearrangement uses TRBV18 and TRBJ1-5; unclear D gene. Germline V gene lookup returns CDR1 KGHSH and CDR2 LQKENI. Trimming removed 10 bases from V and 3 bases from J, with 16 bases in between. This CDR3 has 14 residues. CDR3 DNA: TGTGCCACCAGACGGGAAGGGTCCAATCAGCCCCAGCATTTT. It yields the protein CATRREGSNQPQHF.

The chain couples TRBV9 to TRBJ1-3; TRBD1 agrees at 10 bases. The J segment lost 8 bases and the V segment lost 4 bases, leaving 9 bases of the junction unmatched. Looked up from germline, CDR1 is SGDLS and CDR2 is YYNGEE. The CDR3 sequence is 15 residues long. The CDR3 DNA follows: TGTGCCAGCAGCTCCCCCCAAGGGACAGGGGACACCATATATTTT. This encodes CASSSPQGTGDTIYF.

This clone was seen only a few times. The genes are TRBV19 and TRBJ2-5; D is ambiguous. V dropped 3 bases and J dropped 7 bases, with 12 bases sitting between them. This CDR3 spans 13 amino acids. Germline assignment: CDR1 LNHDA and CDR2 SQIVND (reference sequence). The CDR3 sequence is CASSIGGSSTQYF. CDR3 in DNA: TGTGCCAGTAGTATCGGCGGCAGTTCGACCCAGTACTTC.

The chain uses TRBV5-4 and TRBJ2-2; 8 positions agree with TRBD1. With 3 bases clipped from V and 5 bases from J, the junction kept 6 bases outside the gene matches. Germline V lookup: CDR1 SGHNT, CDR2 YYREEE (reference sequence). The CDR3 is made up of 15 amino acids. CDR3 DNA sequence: TGTGCCAGCAGCTCCATGGACAGGGTGACCGGGGAGCTGTTTTTT. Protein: CASSSMDRVTGELFF. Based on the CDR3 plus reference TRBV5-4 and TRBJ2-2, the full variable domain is ETGVTQSPTHLIKTRGQQVTLRCSSQSGHNTVSWYQQALGQGPQFIFQYYREEENGRGNFPPRFSGLQFPNYSSELNVNALELDDSALYLCASSSMDRVTGELFFGEGSRLTVL.

CDR3 coding DNA: TGTGCCAGCAAAGGAGAGAGGGAGGGGACAAAAGAGACCCAGTACTTC. It translates to CASKGEREGTKETQYF. The chain uses TRBV2 and TRBJ2-5; weak D call: TRBD2 (7 bases). The V gene's germline CDR1 is SNHLY and CDR2 FYNNEI. The CDR3 spans 16 residues. V was pared by 7 bases and J by 3 bases, with 21 bases between.

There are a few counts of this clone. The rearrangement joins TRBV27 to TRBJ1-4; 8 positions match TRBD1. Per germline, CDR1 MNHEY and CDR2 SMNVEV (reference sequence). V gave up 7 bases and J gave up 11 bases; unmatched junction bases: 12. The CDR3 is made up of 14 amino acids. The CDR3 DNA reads TGTGCCAGCACCTTTCTCGACAGGGGCACCAAACTGTTTTTT. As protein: CASTFLDRGTKLFF.

The CDR3 here is CASSLRDRVDYGYTF. The CDR3 DNA sequence: TGTGCCAGCAGTTTACGGGACAGGGTGGACTATGGCTACACCTTC. The V and J genes are TRBV28 and TRBJ1-2, with TRBD1 identical over 9 bases. CDR3 length: 15 amino acids. Germline V CDR1 and CDR2: MDHEN, SYDVKM. After removal of 2 bases from V and 3 bases from J, the junction contained 4 bases not matched to a gene.

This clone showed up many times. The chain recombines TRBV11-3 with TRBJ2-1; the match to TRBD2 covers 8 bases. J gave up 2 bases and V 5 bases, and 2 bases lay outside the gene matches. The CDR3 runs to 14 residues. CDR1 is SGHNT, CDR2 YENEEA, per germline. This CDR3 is CASSPGLAYNEQFF. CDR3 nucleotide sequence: TGTGCCAGCAGCCCGGGACTAGCCTACAATGAGCAGTTCTTC.

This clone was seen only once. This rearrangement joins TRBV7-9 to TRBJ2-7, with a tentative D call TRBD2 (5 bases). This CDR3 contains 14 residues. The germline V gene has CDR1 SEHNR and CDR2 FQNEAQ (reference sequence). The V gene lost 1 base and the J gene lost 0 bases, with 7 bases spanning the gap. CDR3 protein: CASSLVGSSYEQYF. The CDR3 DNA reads TGTGCCAGCAGCTTAGTGGGGAGCTCCTACGAGCAGTACTTC.

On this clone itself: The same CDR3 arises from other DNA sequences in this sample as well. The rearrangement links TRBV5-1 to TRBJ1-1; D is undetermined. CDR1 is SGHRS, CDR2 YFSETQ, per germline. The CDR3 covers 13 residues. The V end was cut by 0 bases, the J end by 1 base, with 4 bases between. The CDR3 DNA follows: TGCGCCAGCAGCTTGGGAGGGAACACTGAAGCTTTCTTT. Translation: CASSLGGNTEAFF.

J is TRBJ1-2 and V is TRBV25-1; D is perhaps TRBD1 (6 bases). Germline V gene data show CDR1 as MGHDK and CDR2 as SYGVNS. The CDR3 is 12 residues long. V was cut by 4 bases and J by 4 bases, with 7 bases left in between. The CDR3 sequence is CASSVGGYGYTF. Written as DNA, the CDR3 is TGTGCCAGCAGTGTAGGGGGCTATGGCTACACCTTC.

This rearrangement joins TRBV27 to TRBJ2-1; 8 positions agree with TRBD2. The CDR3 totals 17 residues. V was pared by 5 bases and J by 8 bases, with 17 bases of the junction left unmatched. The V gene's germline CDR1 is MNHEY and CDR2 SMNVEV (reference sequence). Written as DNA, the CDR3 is TGTGCCAGCAGTGCCAGACTATTAGCGGGAACTGGTCATGAGCAGTTCTTC. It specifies CASSARLLAGTGHEQFF.

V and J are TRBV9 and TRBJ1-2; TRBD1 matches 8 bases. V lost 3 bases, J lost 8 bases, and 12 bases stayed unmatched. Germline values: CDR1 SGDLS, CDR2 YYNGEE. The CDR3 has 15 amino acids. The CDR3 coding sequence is TGTGCCAGCAGCGCGTGGACAGGGAAGGGCGAGGGCTACACCTTC. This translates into CASSAWTGKGEGYTF.

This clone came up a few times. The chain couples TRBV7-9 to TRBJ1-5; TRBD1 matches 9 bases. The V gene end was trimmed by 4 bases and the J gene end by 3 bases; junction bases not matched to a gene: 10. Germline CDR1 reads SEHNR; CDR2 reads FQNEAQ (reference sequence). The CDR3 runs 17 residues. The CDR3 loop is CASSSGTGTGINQPQHF. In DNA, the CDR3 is TGTGCCAGCAGCTCCGGGACCGGGACAGGGATCAATCAGCCCCAGCATTTT.

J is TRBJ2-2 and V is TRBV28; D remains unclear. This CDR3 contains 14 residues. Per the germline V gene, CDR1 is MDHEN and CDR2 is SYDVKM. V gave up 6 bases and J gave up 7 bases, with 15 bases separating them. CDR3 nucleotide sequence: TGTGCCAGCAGCCGCCCTACGAGGAGCGGGGAGCTGTTTTTT. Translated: CASSRPTRSGELFF.

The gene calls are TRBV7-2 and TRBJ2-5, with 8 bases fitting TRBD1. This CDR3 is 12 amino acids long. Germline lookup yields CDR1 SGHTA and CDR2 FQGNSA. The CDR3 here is CATRGRVETQYF. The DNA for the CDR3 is TGTGCTACCAGGGGGCGCGTCGAGACCCAGTACTTC.

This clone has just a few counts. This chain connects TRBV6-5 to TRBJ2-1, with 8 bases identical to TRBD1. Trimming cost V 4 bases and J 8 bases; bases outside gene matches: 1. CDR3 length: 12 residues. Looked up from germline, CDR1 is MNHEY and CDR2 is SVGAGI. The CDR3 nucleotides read TGTGCCAGCAGTTCAGGGGGCTATGAGCAGTTCTTC. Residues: CASSSGGYEQFF.

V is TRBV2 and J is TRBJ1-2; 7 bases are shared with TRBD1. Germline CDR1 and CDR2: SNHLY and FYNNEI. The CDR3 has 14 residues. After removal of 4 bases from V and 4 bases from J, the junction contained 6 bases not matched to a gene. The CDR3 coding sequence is TGTGCCAGCAGTGGGACAGGTACTGGCTATGGCTACACCTTC. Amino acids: CASSGTGTGYGYTF. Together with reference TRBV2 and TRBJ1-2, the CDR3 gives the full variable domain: EPEVTQTPSHQVTQMGQEVILRCVPISNHLYFYWYRQILGQKVEFLVSFYNNEISEKSEIFDDQFSVERPDGSNFTLKIRSTKLEDSAMYFCASSGTGTGYGYTFGSGTRLTVV.

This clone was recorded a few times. This CDR3 is CAWSLGTATEYTQYF. The CDR3 bases are TGTGCCTGGAGTCTTGGGACAGCGACGGAGTATACCCAGTACTTC. The chain employs TRBV30 and TRBJ2-5; 7 bases are shared with TRBD1. The V segment lost 2 bases and the J segment 8 bases; nucleotides outside the gene matches: 14. The CDR3 contains 15 residues. CDR1 and CDR2 from the germline V gene are GTSNPN and SVGIG (reference sequence). The variable domain in full, completed from reference TRBV30 and TRBJ2-5, reads SQTIHQWPATLVQPVGSPLSLECTVEGTSNPNLYWYRQAAGRGLQLLFYSVGIGQISSEVPQNLSASRPQDRQFILSSKKLLLSDSGFYLCAWSLGTATEYTQYFGPGTRLLVL.

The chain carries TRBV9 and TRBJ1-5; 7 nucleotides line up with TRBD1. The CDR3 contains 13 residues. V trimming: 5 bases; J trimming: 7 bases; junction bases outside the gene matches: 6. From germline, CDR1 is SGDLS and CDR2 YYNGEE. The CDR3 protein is CASSATGDQPQHF. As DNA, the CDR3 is TGTGCCAGCAGTGCAACAGGGGACCAGCCCCAGCATTTT.

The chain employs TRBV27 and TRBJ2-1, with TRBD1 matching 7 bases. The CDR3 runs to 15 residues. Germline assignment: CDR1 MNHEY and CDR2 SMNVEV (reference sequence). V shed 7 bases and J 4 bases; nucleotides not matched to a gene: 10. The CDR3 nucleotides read TGTGCCAGCACCCAAGGGGGCCCGCTATACAATGAGCAGTTCTTC. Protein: CASTQGGPLYNEQFF.

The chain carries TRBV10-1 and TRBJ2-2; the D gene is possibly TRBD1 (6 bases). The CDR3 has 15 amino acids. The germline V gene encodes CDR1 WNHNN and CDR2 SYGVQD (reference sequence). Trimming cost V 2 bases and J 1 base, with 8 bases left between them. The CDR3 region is CASSEDRMNTGELFF. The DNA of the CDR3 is TGCGCCAGCAGTGAGGACAGGATGAACACCGGGGAGCTGTTTTTT.

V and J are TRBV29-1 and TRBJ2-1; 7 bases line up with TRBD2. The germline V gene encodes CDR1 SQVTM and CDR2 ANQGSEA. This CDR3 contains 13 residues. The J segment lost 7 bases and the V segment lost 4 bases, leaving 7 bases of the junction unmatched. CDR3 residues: CSVAGTTRNEQFF. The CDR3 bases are TGCAGCGTTGCCGGGACTACCCGTAATGAGCAGTTCTTC.